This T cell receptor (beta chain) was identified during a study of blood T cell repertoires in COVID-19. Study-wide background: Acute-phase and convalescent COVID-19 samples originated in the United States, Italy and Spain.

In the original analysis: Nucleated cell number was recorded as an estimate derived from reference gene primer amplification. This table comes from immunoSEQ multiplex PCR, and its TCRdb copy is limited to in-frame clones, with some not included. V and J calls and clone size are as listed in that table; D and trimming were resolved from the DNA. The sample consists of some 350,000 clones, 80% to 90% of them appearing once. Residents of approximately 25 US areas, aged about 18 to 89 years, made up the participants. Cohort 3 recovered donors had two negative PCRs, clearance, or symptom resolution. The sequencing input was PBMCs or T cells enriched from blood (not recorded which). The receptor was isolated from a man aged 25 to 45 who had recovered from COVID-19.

The CDR3 DNA is TGTGCCAGCAGCTCGCGAACGGGTCGCACAGATACGCAGTATTTT. Amino acid sequence: CASSSRTGRTDTQYF. The gene calls are TRBV7-8 and TRBJ2-3; D not certain. Germline V CDR1 and CDR2: SGHVS, FQNEAQ. Trimming removed 4 bases at V and 1 base at J, with 12 bases between. This CDR3 is 15 amino acids long. The variable domain in full, completed from reference TRBV7-8 and TRBJ2-3, reads GAGVSQSPRYKVAKRGQDVALRCDPISGHVSLFWYQQALGQGPEFLTYFQNEAQLDKSGLPSDRFFAERPEGSVSTLKIQRTQQEDSAVYLCASSSRTGRTDTQYFGPGTRLTVL.